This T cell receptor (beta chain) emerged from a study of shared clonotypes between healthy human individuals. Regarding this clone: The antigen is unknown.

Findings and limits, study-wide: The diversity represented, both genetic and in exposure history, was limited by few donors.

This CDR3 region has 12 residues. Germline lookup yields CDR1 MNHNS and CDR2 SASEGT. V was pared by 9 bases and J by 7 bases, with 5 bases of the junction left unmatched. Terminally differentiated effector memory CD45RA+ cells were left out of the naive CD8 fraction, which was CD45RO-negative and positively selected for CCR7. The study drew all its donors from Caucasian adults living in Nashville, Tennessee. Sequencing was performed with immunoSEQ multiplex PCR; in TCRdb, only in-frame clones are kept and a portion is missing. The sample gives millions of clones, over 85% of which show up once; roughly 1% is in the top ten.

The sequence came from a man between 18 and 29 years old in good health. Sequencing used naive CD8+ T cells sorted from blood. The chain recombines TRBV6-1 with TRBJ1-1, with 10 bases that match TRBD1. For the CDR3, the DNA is TGTGCCAGTTCGACAGGGGGCGGTGAAGCTTTCTTT. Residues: CASSTGGGEAFF.